The clone carrying this TCR beta chain has just a few counts. Its antigen remains unknown. The CDR3 is 15 residues long. Germline CDR1 reads MDHEN; CDR2 reads SYDVKM. Trimming stripped 3 bases from V and 4 bases from J, with 15 bases between. Scientists made TCR beta libraries using quantitative 5'-RACE with molecular barcodes. TCRdb reprocessed the 5' RACE reads with MiXCR, giving one entry per CDR3 protein. There are 150,000 to 200,000 distinct CDR3 sequences in the sample; 11% occur only once, and 25% to 35% lies in the top ten. The data derive from a study of CD8 T cells in ankylosing spondylitis. Points from the study as a whole: The study identified a TCR beta motif of 7 or 8 highly homologous variants that appeared characteristic of ankylosing spondylitis blood. Researchers reportedly found disease-linked clones significantly enriched in matched ankylosing spondylitis synovial fluid.

The receptor's source is a male donor with ankylosing spondylitis or in good health (not recorded which). The chain employs TRBV28 and TRBJ2-5, with D possibly TRBD2 on 7 matching bases. Sequenced sample: blood, either unsorted or a sorted T cell fraction (not recorded which). As DNA, the CDR3 is TGTGCCAGCAGTTTTTTCGGGGGGCTAGGAGAGACCCAGTACTTC. Its protein product is CASSFFGGLGETQYF.